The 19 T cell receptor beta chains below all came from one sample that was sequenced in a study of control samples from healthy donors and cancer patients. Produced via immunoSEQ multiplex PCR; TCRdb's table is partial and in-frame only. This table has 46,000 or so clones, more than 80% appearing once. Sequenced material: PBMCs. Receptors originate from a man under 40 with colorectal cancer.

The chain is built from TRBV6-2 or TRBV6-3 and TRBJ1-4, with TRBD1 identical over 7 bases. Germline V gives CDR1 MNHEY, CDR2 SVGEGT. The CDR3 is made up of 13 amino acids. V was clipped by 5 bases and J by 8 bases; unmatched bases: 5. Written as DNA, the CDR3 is TGTGCCAGCAGTAGAGGACAGGTGGAAAAACTGTTTTTT. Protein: CASSRGQVEKLFF.

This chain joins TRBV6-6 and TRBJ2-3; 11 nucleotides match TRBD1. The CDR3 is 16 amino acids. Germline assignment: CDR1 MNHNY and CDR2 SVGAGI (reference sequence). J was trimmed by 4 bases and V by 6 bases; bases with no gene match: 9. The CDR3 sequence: CASSPTPGQGADTQYF. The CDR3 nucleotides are TGTGCCAGCAGCCCGACGCCGGGACAGGGGGCAGATACGCAGTATTTT.

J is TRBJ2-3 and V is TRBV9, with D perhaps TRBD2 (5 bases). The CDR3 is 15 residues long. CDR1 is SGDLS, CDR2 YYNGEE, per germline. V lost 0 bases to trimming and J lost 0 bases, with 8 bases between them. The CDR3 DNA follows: TGTGCCAGCAGCGTAGTATCGGGGAGCACAGATACGCAGTATTTT. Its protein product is CASSVVSGSTDTQYF.

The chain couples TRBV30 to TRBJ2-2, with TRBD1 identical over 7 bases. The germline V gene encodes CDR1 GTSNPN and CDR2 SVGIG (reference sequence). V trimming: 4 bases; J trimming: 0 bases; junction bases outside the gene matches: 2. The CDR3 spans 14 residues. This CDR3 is CAWNRGPNTGELFF. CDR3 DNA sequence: TGTGCCTGGAACAGGGGACCGAACACCGGGGAGCTGTTTTTT.

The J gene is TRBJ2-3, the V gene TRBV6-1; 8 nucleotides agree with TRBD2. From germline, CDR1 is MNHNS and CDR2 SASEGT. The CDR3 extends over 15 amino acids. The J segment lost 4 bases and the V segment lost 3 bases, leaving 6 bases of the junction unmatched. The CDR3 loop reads CASSDSAGGADTQYF. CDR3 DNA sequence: TGTGCCAGCAGTGATTCTGCGGGGGGAGCAGATACGCAGTATTTT.

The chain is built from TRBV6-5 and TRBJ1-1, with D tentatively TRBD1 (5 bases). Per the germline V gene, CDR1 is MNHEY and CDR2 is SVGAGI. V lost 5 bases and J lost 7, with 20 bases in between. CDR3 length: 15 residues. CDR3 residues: CASSKQIDSVYEAFF. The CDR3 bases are TGTGCCAGCAGTAAGCAAATAGACAGTGTCTATGAAGCTTTCTTT.

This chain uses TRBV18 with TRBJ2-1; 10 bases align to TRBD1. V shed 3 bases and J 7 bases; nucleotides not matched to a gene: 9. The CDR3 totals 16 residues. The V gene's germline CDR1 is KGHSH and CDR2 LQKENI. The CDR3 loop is CASSPRSTGGLNEQFF. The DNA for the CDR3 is TGTGCCAGCTCACCGAGATCGACAGGGGGCCTGAATGAGCAGTTCTTC. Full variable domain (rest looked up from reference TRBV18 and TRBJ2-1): NAGVMQNPRHLVRRRGQEARLRCSPMKGHSHVYWYRQLPEEGLKFMVYLQKENIIDESGMPKERFSAEFPKEGPSILRIQQVVRGDSAAYFCASSPRSTGGLNEQFFGPGTRLTVL.

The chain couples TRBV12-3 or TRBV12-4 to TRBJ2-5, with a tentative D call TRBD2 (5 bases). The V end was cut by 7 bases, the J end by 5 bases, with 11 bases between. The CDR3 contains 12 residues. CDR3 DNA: TGTGCCAGCAAATCCTTAGCGGAGACCCAGTACTTC. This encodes CASKSLAETQYF.

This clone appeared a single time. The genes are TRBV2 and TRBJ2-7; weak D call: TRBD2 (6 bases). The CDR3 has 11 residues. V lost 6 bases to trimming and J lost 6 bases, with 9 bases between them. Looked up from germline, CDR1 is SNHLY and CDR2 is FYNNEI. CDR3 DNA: TGTGCCAGCAGACTGGAGGGCGAGCAGTACTTC. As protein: CASRLEGEQYF.

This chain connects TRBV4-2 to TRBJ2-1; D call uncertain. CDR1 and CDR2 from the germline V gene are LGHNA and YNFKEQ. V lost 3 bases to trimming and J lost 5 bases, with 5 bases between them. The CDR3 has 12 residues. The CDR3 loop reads CASSHRNNEQFF. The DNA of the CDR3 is TGTGCCAGCAGCCATAGGAACAATGAGCAGTTCTTC.

The DNA of the CDR3 is TGTGCCAGCAGTTCCGACGGGGTACCTCCACGGGAGACCCAGTACTTC. Protein: CASSSDGVPPRETQYF. The chain has TRBV6-5 and TRBJ2-5, with TRBD2 as a possible D gene (5 bases). The V end lost 4 bases, the J end lost 5 bases, and 20 bases lay between the germline ends. The CDR3 is 16 residues long. The germline V gene has CDR1 MNHEY and CDR2 SVGAGI.

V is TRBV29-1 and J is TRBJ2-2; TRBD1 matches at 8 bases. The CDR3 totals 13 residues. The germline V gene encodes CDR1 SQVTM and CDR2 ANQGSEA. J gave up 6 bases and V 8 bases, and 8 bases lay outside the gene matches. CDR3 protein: CSIARGRAGELFF. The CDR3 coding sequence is TGCAGCATAGCCAGGGGGCGGGCCGGGGAGCTGTTTTTT.

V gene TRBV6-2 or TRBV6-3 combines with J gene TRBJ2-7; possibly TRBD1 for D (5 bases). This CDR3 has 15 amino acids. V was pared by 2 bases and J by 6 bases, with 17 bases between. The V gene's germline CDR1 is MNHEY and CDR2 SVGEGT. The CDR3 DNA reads TGTGCCAGCAGTTACCAACGGTCGGATAGGGGCGAGCAGTACTTC. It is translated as CASSYQRSDRGEQYF.

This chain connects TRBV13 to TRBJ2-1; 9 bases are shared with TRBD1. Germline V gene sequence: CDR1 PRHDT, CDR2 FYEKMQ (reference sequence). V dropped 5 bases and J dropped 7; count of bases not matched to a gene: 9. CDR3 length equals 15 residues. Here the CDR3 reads CASSRPGQGKNEQFF. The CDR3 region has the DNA TGTGCCAGCAGCCGACCGGGACAGGGTAAGAATGAGCAGTTCTTC. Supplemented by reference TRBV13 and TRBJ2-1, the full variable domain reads AAGVIQSPRHLIKEKRETATLKCYPIPRHDTVYWYQQGPGQDPQFLISFYEKMQSDKGSIPDRFSAQQFSDYHSELNMSSLELGDSALYFCASSRPGQGKNEQFFGPGTRLTVL.

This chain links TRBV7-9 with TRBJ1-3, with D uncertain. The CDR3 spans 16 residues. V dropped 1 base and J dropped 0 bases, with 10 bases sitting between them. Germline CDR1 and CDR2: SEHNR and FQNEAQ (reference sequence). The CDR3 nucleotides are TGTGCCAGCAGCTTAGTAGTAGGGCCCTCTGGAAACACCATATATTTT. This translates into CASSLVVGPSGNTIYF.

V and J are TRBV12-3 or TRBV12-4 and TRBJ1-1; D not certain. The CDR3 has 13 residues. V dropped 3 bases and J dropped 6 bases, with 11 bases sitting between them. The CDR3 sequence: CASSFRNSAEAFF. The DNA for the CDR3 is TGTGCCAGCAGTTTTCGGAACTCGGCTGAAGCTTTCTTT.

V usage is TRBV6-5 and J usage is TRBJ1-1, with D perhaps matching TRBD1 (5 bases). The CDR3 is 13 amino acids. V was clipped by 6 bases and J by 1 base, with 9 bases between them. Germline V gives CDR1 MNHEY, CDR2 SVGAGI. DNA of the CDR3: TGTGCCAGCAGGAAGACAGAGAACACTGAAGCTTTCTTT. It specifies CASRKTENTEAFF.

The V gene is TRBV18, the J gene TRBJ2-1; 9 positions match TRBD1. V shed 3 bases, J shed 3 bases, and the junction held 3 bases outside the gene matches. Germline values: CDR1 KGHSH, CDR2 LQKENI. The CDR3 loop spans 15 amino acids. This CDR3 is CASSPGTGYYNEQFF. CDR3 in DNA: TGTGCCAGCTCACCCGGGACAGGGTACTACAATGAGCAGTTCTTC. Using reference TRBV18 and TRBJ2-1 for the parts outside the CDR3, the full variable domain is NAGVMQNPRHLVRRRGQEARLRCSPMKGHSHVYWYRQLPEEGLKFMVYLQKENIIDESGMPKERFSAEFPKEGPSILRIQQVVRGDSAAYFCASSPGTGYYNEQFFGPGTRLTVL.

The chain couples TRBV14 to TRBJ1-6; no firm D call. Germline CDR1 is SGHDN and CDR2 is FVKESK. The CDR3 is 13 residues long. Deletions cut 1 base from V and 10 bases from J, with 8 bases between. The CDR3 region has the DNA TGTGCCAGCAGCCAAGGCCCCGGGTCACCCCTCCACTTT. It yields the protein CASSQGPGSPLHF.